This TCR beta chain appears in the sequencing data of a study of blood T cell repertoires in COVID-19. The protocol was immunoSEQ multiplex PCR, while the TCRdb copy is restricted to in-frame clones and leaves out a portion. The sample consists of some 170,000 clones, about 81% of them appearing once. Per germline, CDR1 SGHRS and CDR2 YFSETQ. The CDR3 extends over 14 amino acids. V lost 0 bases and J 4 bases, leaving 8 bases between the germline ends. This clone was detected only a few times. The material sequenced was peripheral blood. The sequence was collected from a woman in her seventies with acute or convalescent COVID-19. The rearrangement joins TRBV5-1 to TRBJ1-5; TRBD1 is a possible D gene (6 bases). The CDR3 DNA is TGCGCCAGCAGCTTGGGGGGGCCGAATCAGCCCCAGCATTTT. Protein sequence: CASSLGGPNQPQHF.